This T cell receptor (beta chain) was sequenced for a study of blood T cell repertoires in COVID-19. Study-wide background: The cDNA or gDNA used as material had been derived from T cells, B-cell-depleted T cells, or PBMCs.

The CDR3 is made up of 15 amino acids. Germline CDR1 and CDR2: MNHNS and SASEGT. Between the trimmed V and J ends, which lost 0 bases and 5 bases, there was a span of 13 bases. As originally analysed: Amplified reference gene primers provided the basis for estimating nucleated cell counts. Using immunoSEQ multiplex PCR, the repertoire was profiled, and TCRdb retains in-frame clones only, with some absent. V, J and clone size were drawn from that table, and D and trimming were deduced from the DNA. The sample includes under 90,000 clones, around nine tenths seen only once; the top ten take around 2.7%.

The source of this sequence is a man in his 70s with active or convalescent COVID-19. The sample comprised peripheral blood. V and J are TRBV6-1 and TRBJ1-1, with D unclear. CDR3 sequence: CASSEALLGRTEAFF. CDR3 bases: TGTGCCAGCAGTGAAGCGCTACTAGGGCGAACTGAAGCTTTCTTT.